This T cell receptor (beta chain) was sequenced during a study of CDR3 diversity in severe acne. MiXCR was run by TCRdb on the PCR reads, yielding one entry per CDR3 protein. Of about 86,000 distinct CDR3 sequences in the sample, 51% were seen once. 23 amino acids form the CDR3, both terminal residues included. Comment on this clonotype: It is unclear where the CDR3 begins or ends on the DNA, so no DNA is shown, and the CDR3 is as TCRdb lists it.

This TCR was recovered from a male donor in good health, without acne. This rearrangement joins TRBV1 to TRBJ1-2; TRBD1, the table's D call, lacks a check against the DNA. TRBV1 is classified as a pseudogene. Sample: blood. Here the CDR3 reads CRTLPFYICSANQGRLANYGYTF.